This is a list of T cell receptor beta chains from one sample in a study of response to subunit inactivated influenza vaccine. In TCRdb, the RT-PCR reads were re-called with MiXCR into one record per CDR3 protein. The repertoire has about 310,000 distinct CDR3 sequences, about a fifth of them found once; the top ten carry 10%. Here the sequenced sample was PBMCs from blood, taken about 20 months after vaccination. These receptors were collected from a man between 50 and 69 years old who received an inactivated influenza vaccine. Each CDR3 is given with its conserved first and last residue. The order of the fields is clone size, CDR3 length, D gene, J gene, V gene, CDR3 DNA, CDR3 protein. The D gene is left open where the match is weak. Where a row states a size, it is once, few, many or the class of an expanded clone; other rows omit it.

>.|12|TRBD1|TRBJ2-7|TRBV29-1
TGCAGCGTCCCCGGACAGGGCTACGAGCAGTACTTC
CSVPGQGYEQYF
>few|14|.|TRBJ1-3|TRBV5-1
TGCGCCAGCAGCTTGGATCAGGGTGGAAACACCATATATTTT
CASSLDQGGNTIYF
>.|11|.|TRBJ1-3|TRBV12-3/TRBV12-4
TGTGCCAGCAGTCTGAGGGGCCAGCCGGGGTTT
CASSLRGQPGF
>few|11|.|TRBJ2-1|TRBV5-1
TGCGCCAGCAGCGATCAGCATGAGCAGTTCTTC
CASSDQHEQFF
>.|15|TRBD2|TRBJ2-3|TRBV20-1
TGCAGTGCTAGAGTGATCGGGAGGTTGGCAGATACGCAGTATTTT
CSARVIGRLADTQYF
>.|13|.|TRBJ2-5|TRBV5-8
TGTGCCAGCAGCTTGGCGGGATACGAGACCCAGTACTTC
CASSLAGYETQYF
>.|17|TRBD1|TRBJ2-2|TRBV4-3
TGCGCCAGCAGCCAAACGCTTTGGACAGGGGGGACCGGGGAGCTGTTTTTT
CASSQTLWTGGTGELFF
>.|15|TRBD1|TRBJ1-1|TRBV12-3/TRBV12-4
TGTGCCAGCAGTTGGGTGACAGGGCAGGGAGGGAACGCTTTCTTT
CASSWVTGQGGNAFF
>few|11|.|TRBJ1-2|TRBV29-1
TGCAGCGTTAGCGACCTGGGGGGCTACACCTTC
CSVSDLGGYTF
>.|8|.|TRBJ1-1|TRBV5-6
TGTGTGAACACTGAAGCTTTCTTT
CVNTEAFF
>.|12|.|TRBJ2-7|TRBV30
TGTGCCTGGAGTTCACAATCCTACGAGCAGTACTTC
CAWSSQSYEQYF
>.|14|.|TRBJ1-4|TRBV9
TGTGCCAGCAGCGCAGGGGATCGGCGGGGAAAACTGTTTTTT
CASSAGDRRGKLFF
>.|14|.|TRBJ2-5|TRBV18
TGTGCCAGCTCACCACCGACCTTGAAAGAGACCCAGTACTTC
CASSPPTLKETQYF
>.|14|.|TRBJ2-7|TRBV7-2
TGTGCCAGCAGCACGTGGGGGGTTGGCTACGAGCAGTACTTC
CASSTWGVGYEQYF
>many|16|.|TRBJ1-2|TRBV12-3/TRBV12-4
TGTGCCAGCAGTTTAAGGGCAATGTGGGCGGACTATGGCTACACCTTC
CASSLRAMWADYGYTF
>.|14|.|TRBJ2-5|TRBV20-1
TGCAGTGCCTCCAGGACTCCTTACCAAGAGACCCAGTACTTC
CSASRTPYQETQYF
>.|16|.|TRBJ2-5|TRBV6-2/TRBV6-3
TGTGCCAGCAGTTACTCAGGGACCCTTCTCAGCGAGACCCAGTACTTC
CASSYSGTLLSETQYF
>.|14|.|TRBJ1-2|TRBV5-4
TGTGCCAGCAGCTTGGCCGCAGGGGTTTATGGCTACACCTTC
CASSLAAGVYGYTF
>few|14|.|TRBJ2-7|TRBV7-9
TGTGCCAGCAGCCTCGCCGGGAGCGATTACGAGCAGTACTTC
CASSLAGSDYEQYF
>.|13|.|TRBJ2-1|TRBV12-3/TRBV12-4
TGTGCCAGCAGGCCCATAAACTACAATGAGCAGTTCTTC
CASRPINYNEQFF
>few|17|TRBD2|TRBJ2-1|TRBV20-1
TGCAGTGCTAGACATATACCGGGACTAGCCTTCTACAATGAGCAGTTCTTC
CSARHIPGLAFYNEQFF
>.|14|.|TRBJ2-7|TRBV20-1
TGCAGTGCTAGAGAACTTACGGGGGCCTACGAGCAGTACTTC
CSARELTGAYEQYF
>.|13|.|TRBJ1-6|TRBV9
TGTGCCAGCAGCGAGGGGGGGGTTTCACCCCTCCACTTT
CASSEGGVSPLHF
>few|16|TRBD2|TRBJ2-1|TRBV6-1
TGTGCCAGCAGCTCCCTTCTAGCGGGGAGCTACAATGAGCAGTTCTTC
CASSSLLAGSYNEQFF
>few|15|TRBD1|TRBJ1-5|TRBV10-3
TGTGCCATCAGTGAGGGGACAGGGAAAGGACAGCCCCAGCATTTT
CAISEGTGKGQPQHF
>.|14|.|TRBJ1-5|TRBV4-1
TGCGCCAGCAGTCCAGGGTATAGCAATCAGCCCCAGCATTTT
CASSPGYSNQPQHF
>.|12|.|TRBJ2-2|TRBV10-3
TGTGCCATCAGGTCCACGACCGGGGAGCTGTTTTTT
CAIRSTTGELFF
>few|16|TRBD1|TRBJ1-5|TRBV12-3/TRBV12-4
TGTGCCAGCAGCCCCTCTACACAGGGGAGCTCTCAGCCCCAGCATTTT
CASSPSTQGSSQPQHF
>.|14|.|TRBJ1-2|TRBV20-1
TGCAGTGCTAAGCTTTACGCTTCTAACTATGGCTACACCTTC
CSAKLYASNYGYTF
>.|16|.|TRBJ2-7|TRBV12-3/TRBV12-4
TGTGCCAGCAGTCCAGAGATGGGGACCGTCTCCTACGAGCAGTACTTC
CASSPEMGTVSYEQYF
>few|15|.|TRBJ2-7|TRBV4-2
TGTGCCAGCAGCCAAGATCTTGGGGGAGAGTACGAGCAGTACTTC
CASSQDLGGEYEQYF
>.|15|TRBD2|TRBJ2-7|TRBV12-3/TRBV12-4
TGTGCCAGCAGTTTGCGAAGGCCTGGGGGGGACGAGCAGTACTTC
CASSLRRPGGDEQYF
>.|14|TRBD1|TRBJ1-2|TRBV6-1
TGTGCCAGCAGTGAACCAGGGGGAAACTATGGCTACACCTTC
CASSEPGGNYGYTF
>.|15|.|TRBJ2-5|TRBV2
TGTGCCAGCACCCGGACCGGGACTCTCCAAGAGACCCAGTACTTC
CASTRTGTLQETQYF
>.|17|TRBD2|TRBJ2-7|TRBV4-3
TGCGCCAGCAGCCAAGATCCGCCAGCGGGGATCTCCTACGAGCAGTACTTC
CASSQDPPAGISYEQYF
>few|16|TRBD2|TRBJ2-1|TRBV7-9
TGTGCCAGCAGCTTAGGTGGCGGGGGGCCCTACAATGAGCAGTTCTTC
CASSLGGGGPYNEQFF
>few|13|.|TRBJ2-5|TRBV19
TGTGCCAGCCTCGACAGAACGTCGGGGACCCAGTACTTC
CASLDRTSGTQYF
>once|12|.|TRBJ2-1|TRBV7-6
TGTGCCAGCAGCACAGGGTCCAATGAGCTGTTCTTC
CASSTGSNELFF
>.|16|.|TRBJ2-1|TRBV14
TGTGCCAGCAGCCAAGATCTCATCACGACCTACAATGAGCAGTTCTTC
CASSQDLITTYNEQFF
>.|16|.|TRBJ2-1|TRBV10-3
TGTGCCATCAGTGGCTCTAGCGCTCGCACCTACAATGAGCAGTTCTTC
CAISGSSARTYNEQFF
>.|17|TRBD1|TRBJ2-5|TRBV10-1
TGCGCCAGCAGCCCAGCGTCGGGACAGAGAAACCAAGAGACCCAGTACTTC
CASSPASGQRNQETQYF
>.|14|.|TRBJ1-1|TRBV19
TGTGCCAGTAGTATTGTAGGGAGGGGCACTGAAGCTTTCTTT
CASSIVGRGTEAFF
>few|15|TRBD2|TRBJ2-3|TRBV19
TGTGCCAGTAGTATTCCAGCGGGAGGATCAGATACGCAGTATTTT
CASSIPAGGSDTQYF
>.|11|.|TRBJ1-2|TRBV20-1
TGCAGTGCTAGCCCCAACTATGGCTACACCTTC
CSASPNYGYTF
>.|16|.|TRBJ2-1|TRBV5-1
TGCGCCAGCAGCTTGGTCGCGCAGGGGACCTACAATGAGCAGTTCTTC
CASSLVAQGTYNEQFF
>few|12|.|TRBJ2-3|TRBV27
TGTGCCAGCTCAAGAGGCACAGATACGCAGTATTTT
CASSRGTDTQYF